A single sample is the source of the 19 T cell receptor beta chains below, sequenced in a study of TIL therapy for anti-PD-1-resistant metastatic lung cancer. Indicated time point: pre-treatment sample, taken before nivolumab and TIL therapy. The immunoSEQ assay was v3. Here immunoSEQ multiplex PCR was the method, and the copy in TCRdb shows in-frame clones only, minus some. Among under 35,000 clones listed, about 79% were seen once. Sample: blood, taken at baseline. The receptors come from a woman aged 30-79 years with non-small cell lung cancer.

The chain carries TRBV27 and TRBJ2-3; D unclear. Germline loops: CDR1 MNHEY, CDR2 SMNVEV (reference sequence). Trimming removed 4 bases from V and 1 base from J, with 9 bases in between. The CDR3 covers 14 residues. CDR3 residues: CASSSKDGTDTQYF. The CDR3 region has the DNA TGTGCCAGCAGTTCCAAGGACGGCACAGATACGCAGTATTTT.

The CDR3 nucleotides are TGTGCCAGCAGCTTAGGAAGGGGAGGCAGGGGATACGAGCAGTACTTC. Amino acids: CASSLGRGGRGYEQYF. J is TRBJ2-7 and V is TRBV7-9; perhaps D is TRBD1 or TRBD2 (6 bases each). CDR1 is SEHNR, CDR2 FQNEAQ, per germline (reference sequence). This CDR3 comprises 16 residues. Trimming stripped 1 base from V and 4 bases from J, with 17 bases between.

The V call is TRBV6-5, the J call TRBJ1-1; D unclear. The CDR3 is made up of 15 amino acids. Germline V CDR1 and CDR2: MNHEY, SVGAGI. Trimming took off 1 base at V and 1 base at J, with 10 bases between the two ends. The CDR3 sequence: CASSYYGYGNTEAFF. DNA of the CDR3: TGTGCCAGCAGTTACTACGGATATGGGAACACTGAAGCTTTCTTT.

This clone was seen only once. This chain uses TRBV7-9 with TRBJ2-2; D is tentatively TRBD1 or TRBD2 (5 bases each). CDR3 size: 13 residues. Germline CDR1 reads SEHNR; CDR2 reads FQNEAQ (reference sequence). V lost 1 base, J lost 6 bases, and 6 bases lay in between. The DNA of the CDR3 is TGTGCCAGCAGCTTAGGAGGGGCCGGGGAGCTGTTTTTT. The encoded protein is CASSLGGAGELFF.

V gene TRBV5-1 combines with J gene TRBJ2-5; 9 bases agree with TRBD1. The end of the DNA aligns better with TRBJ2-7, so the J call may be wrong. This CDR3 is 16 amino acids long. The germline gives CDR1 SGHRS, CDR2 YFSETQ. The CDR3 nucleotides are TGCGCCAGCAGCTTGGTTCGAGGACAGGGGACGGACGAGCAGTACTTC. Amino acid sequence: CASSLVRGQGTDEQYF.

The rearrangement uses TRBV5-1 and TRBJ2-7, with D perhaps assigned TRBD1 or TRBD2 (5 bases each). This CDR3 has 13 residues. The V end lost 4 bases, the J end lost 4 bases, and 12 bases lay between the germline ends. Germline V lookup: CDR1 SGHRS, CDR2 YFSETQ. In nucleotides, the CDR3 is TGCGCCAGCAGCCCGGGACGAGATTACGAGCAGTACTTC. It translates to CASSPGRDYEQYF.

The CDR3 sequence: CASRPGQGSFEQYF. DNA for the CDR3: TGTGCCAGCAGACCGGGACAGGGAAGTTTCGAGCAGTACTTC. The chain combines TRBV6-5 with TRBJ2-7, with 9 bases identical to TRBD1. The CDR3 is 14 amino acids. Germline CDR1 MNHEY, CDR2 SVGAGI. The V and J ends lost 6 bases and 6 bases, in that order; junction bases with no gene match: 9.

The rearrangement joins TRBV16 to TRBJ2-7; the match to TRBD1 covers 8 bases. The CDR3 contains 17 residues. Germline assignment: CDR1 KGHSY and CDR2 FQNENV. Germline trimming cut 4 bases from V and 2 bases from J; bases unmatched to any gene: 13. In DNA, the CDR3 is TGTGCCAGCAGCCTCAACCTCCGGGACAGGACCACCTACGAGCAGTACTTC. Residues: CASSLNLRDRTTYEQYF. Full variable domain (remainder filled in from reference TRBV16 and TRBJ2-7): GEEVAQTPKHLVRGEGQKAKLYCAPIKGHSYVFWYQQVLKNEFKFLISFQNENVFDETGMPKERFSAKCLPNSPCSLEIQATKLEDSAVYFCASSLNLRDRTTYEQYFGPGTRLTVT.

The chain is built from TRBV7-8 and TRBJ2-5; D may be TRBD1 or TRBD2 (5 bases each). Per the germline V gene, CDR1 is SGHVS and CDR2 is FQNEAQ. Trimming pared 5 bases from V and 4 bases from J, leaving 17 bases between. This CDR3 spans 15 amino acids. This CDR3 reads CASSPEVGVGETQYF. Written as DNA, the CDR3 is TGTGCCAGCAGCCCAGAAGTGGGGGTTGGAGAGACCCAGTACTTC. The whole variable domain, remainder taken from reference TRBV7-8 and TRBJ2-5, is GAGVSQSPRYKVAKRGQDVALRCDPISGHVSLFWYQQALGQGPEFLTYFQNEAQLDKSGLPSDRFFAERPEGSVSTLKIQRTQQEDSAVYLCASSPEVGVGETQYFGPGTRLLVL.

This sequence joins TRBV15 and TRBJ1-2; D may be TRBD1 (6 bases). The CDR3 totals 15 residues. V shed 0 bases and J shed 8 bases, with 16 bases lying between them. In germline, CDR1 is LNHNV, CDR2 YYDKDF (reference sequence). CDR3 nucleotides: TGTGCCACCAGCAGAGAGGCGAGGGGGGTGGAGGGCTACACCTTC. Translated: CATSREARGVEGYTF.

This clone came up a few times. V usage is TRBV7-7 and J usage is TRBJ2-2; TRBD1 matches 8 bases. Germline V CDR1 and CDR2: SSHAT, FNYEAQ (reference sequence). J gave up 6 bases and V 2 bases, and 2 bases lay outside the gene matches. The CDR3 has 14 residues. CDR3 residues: CASSLQQGAGELFF. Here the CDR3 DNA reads TGTGCCAGCAGCTTACAACAGGGGGCCGGGGAGCTGTTTTTT.

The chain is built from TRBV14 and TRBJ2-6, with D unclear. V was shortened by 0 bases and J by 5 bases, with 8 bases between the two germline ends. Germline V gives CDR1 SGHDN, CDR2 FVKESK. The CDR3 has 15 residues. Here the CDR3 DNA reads TGTGCCAGCAGCCAAGAGGGCCTTTGGGCCAACGTCCTGACTTTC. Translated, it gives CASSQEGLWANVLTF.

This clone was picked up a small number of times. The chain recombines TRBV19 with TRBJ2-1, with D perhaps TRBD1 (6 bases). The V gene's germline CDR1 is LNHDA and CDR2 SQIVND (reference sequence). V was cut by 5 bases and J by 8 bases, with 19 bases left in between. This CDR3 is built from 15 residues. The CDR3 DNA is TGTGCCAGTAGTCGAGAAGGGGGTTTGCCCGATGAGCAGTTCTTC. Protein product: CASSREGGLPDEQFF.

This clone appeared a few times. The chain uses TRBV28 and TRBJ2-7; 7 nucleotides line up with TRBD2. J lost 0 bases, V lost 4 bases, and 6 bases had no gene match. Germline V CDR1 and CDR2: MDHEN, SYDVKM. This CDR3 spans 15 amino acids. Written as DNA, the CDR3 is TGTGCCAGCAGTTCACTAGCGATGAGCTCCTACGAGCAGTACTTC. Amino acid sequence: CASSSLAMSSYEQYF. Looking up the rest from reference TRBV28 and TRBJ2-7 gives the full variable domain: DVKVTQSSRYLVKRTGEKVFLECVQDMDHENMFWYRQDPGLGLRLIYFSYDVKMKEKGDIPEGYSVSREKKERFSLILESASTNQTSMYLCASSSLAMSSYEQYFGPGTRLTVT.

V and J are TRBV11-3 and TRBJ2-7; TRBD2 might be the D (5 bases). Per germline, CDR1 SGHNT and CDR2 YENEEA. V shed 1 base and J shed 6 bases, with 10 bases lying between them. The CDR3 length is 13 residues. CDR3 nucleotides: TGTGCCAGCAGCTTAGGGGAGAGGCGCGAGCAGTACTTC. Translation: CASSLGERREQYF.

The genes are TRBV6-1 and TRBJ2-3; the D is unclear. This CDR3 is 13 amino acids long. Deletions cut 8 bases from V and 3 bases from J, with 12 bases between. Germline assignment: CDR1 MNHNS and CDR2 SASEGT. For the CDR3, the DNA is TGTGCCAGCTCCCTTACTGTTACAGATACGCAGTATTTT. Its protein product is CASSLTVTDTQYF.

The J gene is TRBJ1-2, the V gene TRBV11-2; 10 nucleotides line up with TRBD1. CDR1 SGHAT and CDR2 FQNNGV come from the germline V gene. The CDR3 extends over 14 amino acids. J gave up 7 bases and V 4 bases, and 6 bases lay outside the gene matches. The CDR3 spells CASSSTGTGAGYTF. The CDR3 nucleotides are TGTGCCAGCAGCTCAACCGGGACAGGGGCTGGCTACACCTTC.

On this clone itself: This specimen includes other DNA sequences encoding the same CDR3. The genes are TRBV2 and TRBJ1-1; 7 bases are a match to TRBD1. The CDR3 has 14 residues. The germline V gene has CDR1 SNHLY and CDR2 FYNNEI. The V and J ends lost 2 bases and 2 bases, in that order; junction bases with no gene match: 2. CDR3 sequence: CASSEQGGNTEAFF. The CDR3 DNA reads TGTGCCAGCAGTGAACAGGGGGGAAACACTGAAGCTTTCTTT.

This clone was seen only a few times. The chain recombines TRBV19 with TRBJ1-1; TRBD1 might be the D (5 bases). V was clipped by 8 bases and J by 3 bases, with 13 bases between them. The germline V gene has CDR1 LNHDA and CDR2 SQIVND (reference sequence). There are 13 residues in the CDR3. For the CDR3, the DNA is TGTGCCAGTTCCCAGGGAGTGGACACTGAAGCTTTCTTT. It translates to CASSQGVDTEAFF.